This T cell receptor (beta chain) was sequenced in a study of neurological immune-mediated disorders. The study's findings and limits: The multiple sclerosis repertoire cluster was associated with no clinical or MRI feature. Among expanded clones, no CDR3 amino acid sequences were shared across subjects, a pattern suggesting private repertoires in all groups.

With respect to this clonotype: Antigen unknown. With a much larger clone just one base away, this may be a read error.

The output of every sequencing run, over 190 million TCR-beta sequences, came from 15-18 subjects. TCRdb redid the calling of the 5' RACE reads with MiXCR, one entry per CDR3 protein. The sample contains 45,000 to 70,000 distinct CDR3 sequences, about 4% of which appear only once. Sequenced sample: PBMCs. The sequence derives from a man aged 50-60 years with multiple sclerosis.

CDR3: CASSESGLSGEKLFF. As DNA, the CDR3 is TGTGCCAGCAGTGAATCCGGTTTATCGGGTGAAAAACTGTTTTTT. The chain has TRBV25-1 and TRBJ1-4; D remains unclear. The ends were cut back, 1 base at V and 7 bases at J, with 13 bases in the middle. The CDR3 loop spans 15 amino acids. Germline CDR1 and CDR2: MGHDK and SYGVNS.